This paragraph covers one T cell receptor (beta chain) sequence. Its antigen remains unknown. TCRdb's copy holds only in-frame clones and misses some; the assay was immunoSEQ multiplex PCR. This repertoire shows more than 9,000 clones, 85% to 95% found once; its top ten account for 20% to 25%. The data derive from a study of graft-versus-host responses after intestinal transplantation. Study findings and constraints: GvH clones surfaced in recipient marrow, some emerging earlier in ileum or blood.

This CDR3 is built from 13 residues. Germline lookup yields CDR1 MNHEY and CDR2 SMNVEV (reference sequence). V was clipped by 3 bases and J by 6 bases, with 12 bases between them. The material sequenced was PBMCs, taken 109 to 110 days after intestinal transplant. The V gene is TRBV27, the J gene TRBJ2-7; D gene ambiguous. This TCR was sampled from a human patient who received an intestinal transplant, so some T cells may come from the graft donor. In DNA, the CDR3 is TGTGCCAGCAGTTTGCTAGGCCCTCCCGAGCAGTACTTC. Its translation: CASSLLGPPEQYF.